Reported below is one TCR beta chain. Its antigen is as yet unknown. This specimen comes from a study of monozygotic twins with inflammatory bowel disease. TCRdb re-called the 5' RACE reads and gives one entry per CDR3 protein, without DNA. This table lists a few hundred thousand distinct CDR3 sequences. Study results and caveats: The study found lower TCRbeta diversity (inverse Simpson) in IBD patients than in healthy co-twins.

What was sequenced was blood. The TCR comes from a human donor with ulcerative colitis or Crohn's disease, or a healthy co-twin of an affected twin (not recorded which).

The chain's CDR3 is CASSLDLSGGLEEETQYF. The chain couples TRBV12-3 or TRBV12-4 to TRBJ2-5; no DNA is available, so the TRBD2 call from TCRdb remains unchecked. There are 18 residues in the CDR3.